This entry is about one T cell receptor (beta chain). Original processing methods: Quantification of nucleated cells was approximated via reference gene primer amplification. TCRdb's copy holds only in-frame clones and misses some; the assay was immunoSEQ multiplex PCR. That table gives V, J and clone size, and the DNA gave D and trimming. Found here are just over 80,000 clones, about four fifths of them singletons; the top ten hold approximately 44%. The CDR3 spans 18 residues. V was pared by 2 bases and J by 2 bases, with 5 bases of the junction left unmatched. Germline loops: CDR1 LNHDA, CDR2 SQIVND (reference sequence). This entry comes from a study of blood T cell repertoires in COVID-19. On the study more broadly: Sites in the United States, Italy and Spain provided acute and convalescent COVID-19 samples. The analysed material was cDNA or gDNA that came from T cells, B-cell-depleted T cells, or PBMCs.

This receptor was obtained from a man aged 80 or over with acute or convalescent COVID-19. This chain uses TRBV19 with TRBJ2-6; 11 positions agree with TRBD1. Source material: peripheral blood. CDR3 loop: CASSIRDRGSTGANVLTF. Written as DNA, the CDR3 is TGTGCCAGTAGTATAAGGGACAGGGGGAGCACTGGGGCCAACGTCCTGACTTTC.